This T cell receptor beta chain was recorded in a study of T cell clonality in common variable immunodeficiency. The table lists this clone with a few counts. Its antigen is undetermined. The junction differs from germline at one of its ends, possibly a read error. Read coverage stops 3 residues before the CDR3 terminus; the germline J gene supplies the remainder. Study observations and caveats: Fewer TCRbeta clones were shared among CVID subjects than controls.

Blood samples were heparinized, about 5 to 8 ml per donor. This CDR3 region has 14 residues. CDR1 GTSNPN and CDR2 SVGIG come from the germline V gene (reference sequence). Only in-frame clones appear in the TCRdb table, and some are missing; sequencing was by immunoSEQ multiplex PCR. This sample carries tens of thousands of clones, none of them present only once. The material sequenced was peripheral blood mononuclear cells. This clonotype was sampled from a person aged 18 to 69 in good health. This sequence joins TRBV30 and TRBJ2-7, with a tentative D call TRBD2 (6 bases). The DNA read from the CDR3 is TGTGTCTGGAGTAAGGGACTGGGATCCTACGAG. Residues: CVWSKGLGSYE. The whole CDR3 region reads CVWSKGLGSYEQYF.